This TCR beta chain was recorded in a study of tumor and adjacent non-tumor tissue in lung cancer. Points on this clonotype: Germline and junction disagree at one end, which may indicate a read error.

Germline CDR1 and CDR2: SGHAT and FQNNGV. The CDR3 length is 18 residues. A modified ARM-PCR protocol with three rounds of nested PCR amplified TCRbeta. TCRdb processed the multiplex PCR reads anew with MiXCR; each CDR3 protein has one entry. The sample consists of about 86,000 distinct CDR3 sequences, 65% to 80% of them appearing once. RNA was extracted from bulk tissue without any cell sorting. This non-tumor lung sample came from over 3 cm beyond the tumor edge. Newly diagnosed lung cancer patients had thoracic surgery in China, August–late 2014, without prior chemotherapy. This sequence joins TRBV11-2 and TRBJ2-1; 9 positions agree with TRBD2. Source material: distant non-tumor lung tissue. The sequence was collected from a woman between 50 and 59 years old with non-small cell lung cancer. CDR3 protein: CVSGLGTSSVCGINEQFF. DNA of the CDR3: TGTGTCAGCGGCTTAGGGACTAGCTCGGTTTGTGGAATCAATGAGCAGTTCTTC.